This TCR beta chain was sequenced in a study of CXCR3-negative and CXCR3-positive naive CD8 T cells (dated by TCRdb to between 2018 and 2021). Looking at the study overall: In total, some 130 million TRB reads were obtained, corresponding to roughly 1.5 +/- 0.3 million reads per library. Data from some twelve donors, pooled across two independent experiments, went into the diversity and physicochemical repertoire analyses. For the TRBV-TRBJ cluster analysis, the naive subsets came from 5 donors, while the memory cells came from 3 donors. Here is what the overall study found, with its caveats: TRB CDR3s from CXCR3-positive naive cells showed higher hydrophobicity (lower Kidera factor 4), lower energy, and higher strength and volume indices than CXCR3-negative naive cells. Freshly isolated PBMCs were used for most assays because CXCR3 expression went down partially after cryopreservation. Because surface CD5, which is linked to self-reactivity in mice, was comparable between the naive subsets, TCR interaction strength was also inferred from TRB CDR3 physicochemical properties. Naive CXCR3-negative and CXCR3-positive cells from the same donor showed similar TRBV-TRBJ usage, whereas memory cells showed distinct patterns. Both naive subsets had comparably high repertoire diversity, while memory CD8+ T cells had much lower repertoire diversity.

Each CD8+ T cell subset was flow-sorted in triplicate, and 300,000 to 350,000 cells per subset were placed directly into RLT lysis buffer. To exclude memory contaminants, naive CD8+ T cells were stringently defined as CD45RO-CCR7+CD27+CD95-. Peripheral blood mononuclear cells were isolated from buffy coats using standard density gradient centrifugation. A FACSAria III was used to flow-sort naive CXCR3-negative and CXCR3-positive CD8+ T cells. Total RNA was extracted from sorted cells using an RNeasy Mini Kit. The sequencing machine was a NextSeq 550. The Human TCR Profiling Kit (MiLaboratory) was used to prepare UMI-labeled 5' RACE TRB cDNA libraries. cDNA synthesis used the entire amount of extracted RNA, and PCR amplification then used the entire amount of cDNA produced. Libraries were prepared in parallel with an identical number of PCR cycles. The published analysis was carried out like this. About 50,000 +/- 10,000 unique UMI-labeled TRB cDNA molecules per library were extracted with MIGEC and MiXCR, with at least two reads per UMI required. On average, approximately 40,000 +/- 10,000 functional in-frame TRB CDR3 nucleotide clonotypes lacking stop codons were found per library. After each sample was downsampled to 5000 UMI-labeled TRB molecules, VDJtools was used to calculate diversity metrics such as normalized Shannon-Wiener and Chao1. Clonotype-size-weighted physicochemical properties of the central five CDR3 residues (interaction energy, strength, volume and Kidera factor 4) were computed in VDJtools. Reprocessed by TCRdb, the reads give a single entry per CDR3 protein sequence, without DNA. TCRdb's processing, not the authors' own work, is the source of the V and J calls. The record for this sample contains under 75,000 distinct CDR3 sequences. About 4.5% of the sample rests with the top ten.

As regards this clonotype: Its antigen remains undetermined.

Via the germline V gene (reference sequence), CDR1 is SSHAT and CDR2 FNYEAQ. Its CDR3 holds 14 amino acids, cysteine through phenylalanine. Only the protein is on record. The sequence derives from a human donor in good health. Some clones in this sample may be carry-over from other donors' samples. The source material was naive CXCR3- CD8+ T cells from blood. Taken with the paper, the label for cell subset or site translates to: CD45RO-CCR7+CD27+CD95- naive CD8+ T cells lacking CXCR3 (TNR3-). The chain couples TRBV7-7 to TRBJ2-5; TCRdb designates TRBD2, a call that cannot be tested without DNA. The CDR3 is CASSSGGAGETQYF.